These 24 T cell receptor beta chains came from one sample sequenced in a study of Ad26.COV2.S vaccination and SARS-CoV-2 variants. Some clones are missing from TCRdb's copy, which holds only in-frame ones; the method was immunoSEQ multiplex PCR. The sample lists over 450,000 clones, approximately 90% seen once, with 1.7% in the top ten. Indicated treatment: some 19 received Ad26.COV2.S at low or high dose, single or two shots; roughly 5 received placebo; per-sample allocation not given. Each sample was drawn 63 days after the first injection (of vaccine or placebo). Here the sequenced sample was peripheral blood, taken in a trial of Ad26.COV2.S vaccine versus placebo. All receptors derive from a person between 18 and 59 years old who received the Ad26.COV2.S COVID-19 vaccine or a placebo.

This chain connects TRBV2 to TRBJ1-1, with a possible D match to TRBD1 (5 bases). Germline CDR1 is SNHLY and CDR2 is FYNNEI. CDR3 length: 14 amino acids. V lost 5 bases, J lost 4 bases, and 14 bases lay in between. The CDR3 protein is CASSPQWGGTEAFF. The CDR3 region has the DNA TGTGCCAGCAGTCCCCAGTGGGGGGGCACTGAAGCTTTCTTT.

V gene TRBV7-3 combines with J gene TRBJ2-1; TRBD2 matches 10 bases. Looked up from germline, CDR1 is SGHTA and CDR2 is FQGTGA. This CDR3 comprises 16 residues. V shed 5 bases, J shed 8 bases, and the junction held 12 bases outside the gene matches. In nucleotides, the CDR3 is TGTGCCAGCAGCCGCGCTATAGCGGGAGGCCTAGATGAGCAGTTCTTC. Translating gives CASSRAIAGGLDEQFF.

CDR3 DNA sequence: TGTGCCAGCAGTGAACTGACTCAAACTTCCTACGAGCAGTACTTC. Protein product: CASSELTQTSYEQYF. The chain recombines TRBV6-1 with TRBJ2-7; D not resolved. Per germline, CDR1 MNHNS and CDR2 SASEGT. The V end was cut by 2 bases, the J end by 1 base, with 12 bases between. The CDR3 sequence is 15 residues long.

The chain links TRBV7-2 to TRBJ1-2; 7 bases line up with TRBD1. Germline V gives CDR1 SGHTA, CDR2 FQGNSA. Trimming at V came to 0 bases and at J to 4 bases, leaving 5 bases not matched to a gene. The CDR3 totals 15 residues. CDR3 nucleotide sequence: TGTGCCAGCAGCTTAGCGAGCAGGGGGGTCTATGGCTACACCTTC. Translation: CASSLASRGVYGYTF.

This clone was counted a single time. This sequence joins TRBV27 and TRBJ1-5; 7 bases align to TRBD1. V lost 2 bases and J lost 7; bases outside the gene matches: 5. CDR3 size: 14 residues. Germline assignment: CDR1 MNHEY and CDR2 SMNVEV (reference sequence). CDR3 residues: CASSLATGWQPQHF. Written as DNA, the CDR3 is TGTGCCAGCAGTTTAGCGACAGGGTGGCAGCCCCAGCATTTT.

This clone was seen just once. The chain is built from TRBV19 and TRBJ2-5; D is possibly TRBD2 (6 bases). Germline CDR1 LNHDA, CDR2 SQIVND (reference sequence). V lost 3 bases and J lost 5, with 22 bases in between. The CDR3 is 17 residues long. CDR3 in DNA: TGTGCCAGTAGTATGAGGTTCGAAATGGGGGGAAGGGAGACCCAGTACTTC. This sequence encodes CASSMRFEMGGRETQYF. Filled out from reference TRBV19 and TRBJ2-5, the complete variable domain reads DGGITQSPKYLFRKEGQNVTLSCEQNLNHDAMYWYRQDPGQGLRLIYYSQIVNDFQKGDIAEGYSVSREKKESFPLTVTSAQKNPTAFYLCASSMRFEMGGRETQYFGPGTRLLVL.

The genes are TRBV7-6 and TRBJ2-5, with a possible D match to TRBD1 (5 bases). Germline V lookup: CDR1 SGHVS, CDR2 FNYEAQ. The CDR3 sequence is 15 residues long. V lost 2 bases and J lost 0, with 10 bases in between. CDR3 nucleotides: TGTGCCAGCAGCTTAATCGCAGGGTACCAAGAGACCCAGTACTTC. This translates into CASSLIAGYQETQYF.

This clone was counted once. The chain employs TRBV4-3 and TRBJ1-5; D is undetermined. Germline V gene data show CDR1 as LGHNA and CDR2 as YSLEER. With 2 bases removed from V and 3 bases from J, the gap between germline ends came to 17 bases. CDR3 length: 17 amino acids. CDR3 in amino acids: CASSQSHGPVFNQPQHF. The DNA of the CDR3 is TGCGCCAGCAGCCAAAGTCACGGGCCCGTCTTCAATCAGCCCCAGCATTTT.

The chain employs TRBV27 and TRBJ2-2; D is unresolved. Trimming took off 2 bases at V and 8 bases at J, with 3 bases between the two ends. The CDR3 covers 11 residues. Germline V lookup: CDR1 MNHEY, CDR2 SMNVEV (reference sequence). CDR3 sequence: CASSLRGELFF. For the CDR3, the DNA is TGTGCCAGCAGTTTAAGAGGGGAGCTGTTTTTT.

The table lists this clone with a count of one. The rearrangement uses TRBV11-3 and TRBJ2-2, with unresolved D. Trimming took off 6 bases at V and 0 bases at J, with 11 bases between the two ends. The germline gives CDR1 SGHNT, CDR2 YENEEA. This CDR3 contains 15 residues. Here the CDR3 reads CASSPDGANTGELFF. For the CDR3, the DNA is TGTGCCAGCAGTCCTGACGGAGCGAACACCGGGGAGCTGTTTTTT.

The gene calls are TRBV29-1 and TRBJ2-3; 10 nucleotides match TRBD2. Germline loops: CDR1 SQVTM, CDR2 ANQGSEA. V was clipped by 7 bases and J by 0 bases; unmatched bases: 4. This CDR3 contains 14 residues. CDR3 sequence (DNA): TGCAGCGCCCTAGCGGGAGCTAGCACAGATACGCAGTATTTT. Its translation is CSALAGASTDTQYF.

The chain employs TRBV5-4 and TRBJ1-4, with D perhaps matching TRBD1 (5 bases). Germline values: CDR1 SGHNT, CDR2 YYREEE (reference sequence). The CDR3 length is 13 residues. Trimming removed 1 base at V and 7 bases at J, with 8 bases between. DNA of the CDR3: TGTGCCAGCAGCTTGCAGGGAACTGAAAAACTGTTTTTT. It codes for CASSLQGTEKLFF.

This clone occurred many times. The chain uses TRBV10-3 and TRBJ2-5, with TRBD1 identical over 8 bases. Germline CDR1 reads ENHRY; CDR2 reads SYGVKD. The CDR3 extends over 16 amino acids. With V trimmed by 6 bases and J by 1 base, 10 bases remained unmatched. The DNA of the CDR3 is TGTGCCATCAGACAGGGGACAGGAGGATCCCAAGAGACCCAGTACTTC. It is translated as CAIRQGTGGSQETQYF.

The rearrangement uses TRBV9 and TRBJ2-1; 9 positions match TRBD1. This CDR3 spans 19 amino acids. Germline values: CDR1 SGDLS, CDR2 YYNGEE. V lost 3 bases to trimming and J lost 7 bases; unmatched junction nucleotides: 20. The CDR3, as DNA: TGTGCCAGCAGCGCACTCACCAGTTTCGGGACAGGGCAACGGAATGAGCAGTTCTTC. This sequence encodes CASSALTSFGTGQRNEQFF.

Comments on this clone: Sequence at one end of the junction differs from germline and may be a read error. The J gene is TRBJ1-1, the V gene TRBV13; D is perhaps TRBD1 (5 bases). This CDR3 contains 14 residues. Germline CDR1 and CDR2: PRHDT and FYEKMQ (reference sequence). The CDR3, as DNA: TGTGCCAGCAGCTCGTACGGGGGATGGACTGAAGCTTTCTTC. This translates into CASSSYGGWTEAFF.

The chain couples TRBV28 to TRBJ1-2; D unresolved. The CDR3 extends over 14 amino acids. Germline V lookup: CDR1 MDHEN, CDR2 SYDVKM. The germline V and J ends were trimmed by 4 bases and 11 bases, with 20 bases remaining between them. CDR3 sequence reads: CASSSGGQDPTYTF. The CDR3, as DNA: TGTGCCAGCAGTTCCGGAGGGCAGGACCCTACATACACCTTC.

This clone was detected once. The rearrangement uses TRBV30 and TRBJ1-2; 8 bases are a match to TRBD1. This CDR3 is 19 amino acids long. Germline assignment: CDR1 GTSNPN and CDR2 SVGIG (reference sequence). The J segment lost 4 bases and the V segment lost 0 bases, leaving 19 bases of the junction unmatched. CDR3 residues: CAWSVSEGGQAQRPYGYTF. CDR3 sequence (DNA): TGTGCCTGGAGTGTAAGCGAGGGGGGACAGGCCCAACGACCCTATGGCTACACCTTC. Drawing the rest from reference TRBV30 and TRBJ1-2, the complete variable domain is SQTIHQWPATLVQPVGSPLSLECTVEGTSNPNLYWYRQAAGRGLQLLFYSVGIGQISSEVPQNLSASRPQDRQFILSSKKLLLSDSGFYLCAWSVSEGGQAQRPYGYTFGSGTRLTVV.

V is TRBV5-1 and J is TRBJ1-6; no clear D. Germline V lookup: CDR1 SGHRS, CDR2 YFSETQ. The CDR3 consists of 13 residues. Trimming left V 4 bases short and J 14 bases short, with 16 bases between. The CDR3 bases are TGCGCCAGCAGCGTGAGGACCGATGGGACCCTCCACTTT. It encodes CASSVRTDGTLHF.

The chain is built from TRBV4-1 and TRBJ2-2; D ambiguous. Germline V gives CDR1 MGHRA, CDR2 YSYEKL. The ends were cut back, 1 base at V and 3 bases at J, with 9 bases in the middle. The CDR3 runs 15 residues. The CDR3 nucleotides read TGCGCCAGCAGCCAAGTCCAGGCTGACACCGGGGAGCTGTTTTTT. Its translation: CASSQVQADTGELFF.

The rearrangement uses TRBV28 and TRBJ2-4; 11 bases line up with TRBD2. The CDR3 has 16 amino acids. The V gene end was trimmed by 5 bases and the J gene end by 7 bases; junction bases not matched to a gene: 10. Germline V gene lookup returns CDR1 MDHEN and CDR2 SYDVKM. The CDR3 sequence is CASSPGSSGRGNIQYF. The CDR3, as DNA: TGTGCCAGCAGTCCGGGGAGTAGCGGGAGGGGGAACATTCAGTACTTC. Complete variable domain (other parts from reference TRBV28 and TRBJ2-4): DVKVTQSSRYLVKRTGEKVFLECVQDMDHENMFWYRQDPGLGLRLIYFSYDVKMKEKGDIPEGYSVSREKKERFSLILESASTNQTSMYLCASSPGSSGRGNIQYFGAGTRLSVL.

This chain connects TRBV19 to TRBJ1-2; no clear D gene. CDR3 size: 15 residues. Germline V lookup: CDR1 LNHDA, CDR2 SQIVND (reference sequence). Deletions cut 0 bases from V and 1 base from J, with 9 bases between. CDR3 nucleotide sequence: TGTGCCAGTAGTATAGATCACGGGTTTAACTATGGCTACACCTTC. Translating gives CASSIDHGFNYGYTF.

The J gene is TRBJ2-7, the V gene TRBV4-1, with TRBD2 as a possible D gene (5 bases). V gave up 4 bases and J gave up 6 bases, with 13 bases separating them. Germline lookup yields CDR1 MGHRA and CDR2 YSYEKL. CDR3 length: 13 amino acids. The chain's CDR3 is CASSRLGIGEQYF. CDR3 nucleotides: TGCGCCAGCAGCCGGCTCGGGATTGGCGAGCAGTACTTC.

The chain uses TRBV6-2 or TRBV6-3 and TRBJ1-2; D unresolved. This CDR3 comprises 14 residues. Trimming stripped 2 bases from V and 3 bases from J, with 10 bases between. Germline loops: CDR1 MNHEY, CDR2 SVGEGT. CDR3 bases: TGTGCCAGCAGTTACCGCCCAGACTACTATGGCTACACCTTC. This translates into CASSYRPDYYGYTF.

The genes are TRBV9 and TRBJ1-2, with D tentatively TRBD1 (5 bases). The germline V gene has CDR1 SGDLS and CDR2 YYNGEE. This CDR3 contains 16 residues. V was cut by 4 bases and J by 4 bases, with 20 bases left in between. CDR3 residues: CASSSQKSGYRYGYTF. Written as DNA, the CDR3 is TGTGCCAGCAGCTCCCAGAAGTCAGGGTACCGCTATGGCTACACCTTC.